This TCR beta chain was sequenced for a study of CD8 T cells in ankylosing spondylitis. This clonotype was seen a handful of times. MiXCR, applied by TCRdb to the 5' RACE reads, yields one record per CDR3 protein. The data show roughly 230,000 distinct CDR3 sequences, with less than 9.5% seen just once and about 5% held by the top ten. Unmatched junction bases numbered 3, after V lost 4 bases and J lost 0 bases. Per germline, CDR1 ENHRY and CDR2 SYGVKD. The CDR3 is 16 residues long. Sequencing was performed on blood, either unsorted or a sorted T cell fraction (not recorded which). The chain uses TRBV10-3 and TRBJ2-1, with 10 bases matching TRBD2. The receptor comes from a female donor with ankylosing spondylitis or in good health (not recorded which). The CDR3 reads CAISVTSGDSYNEQFF. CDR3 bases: TGTGCCATCAGTGTTACTAGCGGGGACTCCTACAATGAGCAGTTCTTC.